A selection of T cell receptor beta chains follows, all from one sample in a study of cytomegalovirus exposure and HLA in healthy donors. Clones were sequenced by immunoSEQ multiplex PCR, and TCRdb holds only the in-frame ones, with some missing. This listing includes approximately 80,000 clones. Sequenced material: PBMCs. The origin of the receptors is a man between 18 and 29 years old in good health and CMV-seropositive. CDR3s include the opening cysteine and the closing phenylalanine or tryptophan. The order of the fields is V gene, J gene, D gene, CDR3 protein, CDR3 DNA. The D gene is left open where the match is weak.

TRBV6-1,TRBJ2-5,TRBD1,CASSEGTGLETQYF,TGTGCCAGCAGTGAAGGGACAGGGCTGGAGACCCAGTACTTC
TRBV6-5,TRBJ1-5,NA,CASSYANRVDQPQHF,TGTGCCAGCAGTTATGCCAACAGGGTGGATCAGCCCCAGCATTTT
TRBV27,TRBJ2-7,NA,CASSAARGGEQYF,TGTGCCAGCAGTGCAGCGAGAGGGGGCGAGCAGTACTTC
TRBV5-1,TRBJ2-1,NA,CASSSGDRSYNEQFF,TGCGCCAGCAGCTCGGGGGATCGCTCCTACAATGAGCAGTTCTTC
TRBV6-6,TRBJ2-7,TRBD1,CASSLDRAGYEQYF,TGTGCCAGCAGTCTTGACAGGGCTGGTTACGAGCAGTACTTC
TRBV30,TRBJ1-1,NA,CAGTGSTEAFF,TGTGCCGGTACAGGGAGCACTGAAGCTTTCTTT
TRBV10-3,TRBJ2-3,TRBD2,CAISASPDGGASDTQYF,TGTGCCATCAGTGCCTCACCGGACGGGGGGGCCTCAGATACGCAGTATTTT
TRBV29-1,TRBJ2-3,TRBD1,CSVNQGATDTQYF,TGCAGCGTAAATCAGGGGGCTACAGATACGCAGTATTTT
TRBV7-3,TRBJ2-2,NA,CASSQGGELFF,TGTGCCAGCAGTCAGGGGGGGGAGCTGTTTTTT
TRBV28,TRBJ1-4,NA,CASSGAANEKLFF,TGTGCCAGCAGTGGGGCGGCTAATGAAAAACTGTTTTTT
TRBV15,TRBJ2-7,NA,CATSRGDRQEQYF,TGTGCCACCAGCAGAGGAGATAGACAAGAGCAGTACTTC
TRBV6-1,TRBJ2-4,NA,CASSEANPGAFQYF,TGTGCCAGCAGTGAAGCAAATCCTGGGGCTTTTCAGTACTTC
TRBV7-6,TRBJ2-7,TRBD2,CASSYKAGGTSGEYLYEQYF,TGTGCCAGCAGCTATAAAGCTGGCGGGACTAGCGGGGAGTACCTCTACGAGCAGTACTTC
TRBV10-3,TRBJ2-1,TRBD2,CAIRPTGTSSYNEQFF,TGTGCCATCAGACCTACCGGGACTAGCTCCTACAATGAGCAGTTCTTC
TRBV7-2,TRBJ2-7,TRBD2,CASRRTSGGTYEQYF,TGTGCCAGCAGGAGGACTAGCGGAGGCACCTACGAGCAGTACTTC
TRBV6-4,TRBJ1-6,TRBD1,CASSERQGDSPLHF,TGTGCCAGCAGTGAGCGGCAGGGGGATTCACCCCTCCACTTT
TRBV20-1,TRBJ2-2,NA,CSARAYGELFF,TGCAGTGCTAGAGCTTACGGGGAGCTGTTTTTT
TRBV9,TRBJ2-1,NA,CASSVESSYNEQFF,TGTGCCAGCAGCGTAGAGAGCTCCTACAATGAGCAGTTCTTC
TRBV13,TRBJ2-7,TRBD1,CASSPGQALYEQYF,TGTGCCAGCAGCCCTGGACAGGCGCTCTACGAGCAGTACTTC
TRBV2,TRBJ2-7,TRBD2,CASSEVTAGSQWEQYF,TGTGCCAGCAGTGAAGTCACAGCGGGGTCACAATGGGAGCAGTACTTC
TRBV2,TRBJ1-1,NA,CASNPQGSNTEAFF,TGTGCCAGCAATCCACAGGGATCGAACACTGAAGCTTTCTTT
TRBV7-2,TRBJ2-7,TRBD1,CASMKGPGQLVTAYEQYF,TGTGCCAGCATGAAGGGTCCGGGACAGTTAGTTACAGCCTACGAGCAGTACTTC
TRBV28,TRBJ2-2,TRBD2,CASSIAGLNTGELFF,TGTGCCAGCAGTATAGCGGGGTTAAACACCGGGGAGCTGTTTTTT
TRBV28,TRBJ2-3,NA,CASSSSSGQTDTQYF,TGTGCCAGCAGTTCCTCCTCCGGACAGACAGATACGCAGTATTTT
TRBV20-1,TRBJ1-6,NA,CSAKDDSPLHF,TGCAGTGCTAAAGACGATTCACCCCTCCACTTT
TRBV6-5,TRBJ1-2,NA,CASSSTSVIPGGYTF,TGTGCCAGCAGTTCCACCAGCGTCATCCCTGGTGGCTACACCTTC
TRBV21-1,TRBJ2-7,NA,CASSCRDISSYEQYF,TGTGCCAGCAGCTGCCGGGACATTTCATCCTACGAGCAGTACTTC
TRBV6-1,TRBJ1-3,NA,CASRYRGSSGNTIYF,TGTGCCAGCAGATACCGGGGATCTTCTGGAAACACCATATATTTT
TRBV6-5,TRBJ2-3,NA,CASSSRSVEDTQYF,TGTGCCAGCAGTTCCCGATCGGTCGAAGATACGCAGTATTTT
TRBV6-5,TRBJ2-7,NA,CASSYEGASSYEQYF,TGTGCCAGCAGTTACGAAGGGGCAAGCTCCTACGAGCAGTACTTC
TRBV7-8,TRBJ2-1,TRBD2,CASSLALAGGPHNEQFF,TGTGCCAGCAGCTTAGCCTTAGCGGGAGGGCCCCACAATGAGCAGTTCTTC
TRBV19,TRBJ1-1,NA,CASRRGGTEAFF,TGTGCCAGCAGGAGGGGGGGCACTGAAGCTTTCTTT
TRBV2,TRBJ2-5,TRBD2,CASRAGTSGKETQYF,TGTGCCAGCAGGGCCGGGACTAGCGGGAAAGAGACCCAGTACTTC
TRBV19,TRBJ2-5,TRBD1,CASSIAGGGETQYF,TGTGCCAGTAGTATTGCAGGGGGCGGAGAGACCCAGTACTTC
TRBV29-1,TRBJ1-2,NA,CSVWTDSPYGYTF,TGCAGCGTTTGGACAGATTCACCCTATGGCTACACCTTC
TRBV30,TRBJ2-5,NA,CAWSVVGAETQYF,TGTGCCTGGAGTGTAGTGGGGGCAGAGACCCAGTACTTC
TRBV11-2,TRBJ1-2,NA,CASSLVDAGAVGYTF,TGTGCCAGCAGCTTAGTAGACGCAGGGGCCGTTGGCTACACCTTC
TRBV5-1,TRBJ2-1,NA,CASSSGTGSLGVQFF,TGCGCCAGCAGCTCGGGAACAGGGAGTCTGGGGGTGCAGTTCTTC
TRBV6-6,TRBJ2-7,NA,CASSYSDRSYEQYF,TGTGCCAGCAGTTACTCCGACAGGAGCTACGAGCAGTACTTC
TRBV18,TRBJ2-5,NA,CASSPFGQKETQYF,TGTGCCAGCTCACCTTTCGGACAGAAAGAGACCCAGTACTTC
TRBV28,TRBJ2-5,NA,CASSSPGAVETQYF,TGTGCCAGCAGTTCCCCAGGGGCCGTAGAGACCCAGTACTTC
TRBV5-5,TRBJ1-5,TRBD1,CASSRAEWTGLNQPQHF,TGTGCCAGCAGCCGGGCTGAGTGGACAGGGCTCAATCAGCCCCAGCATTTT
TRBV19,TRBJ1-1,TRBD1,CASTNDRGRTEAFF,TGTGCCAGTACCAACGACAGGGGGCGCACTGAAGCTTTCTTT
TRBV5-6,TRBJ2-1,NA,CASSLAGGLRSNEQFF,TGTGCCAGCAGCTTGGCTGGCGGGCTCCGTTCCAATGAGCAGTTCTTC
TRBV7-8,TRBJ2-6,NA,CASSLIPGDSGANVLTF,TGTGCCAGCAGCTTAATACCAGGGGACTCTGGGGCCAACGTCCTGACTTTC
TRBV6-1,TRBJ1-5,NA,CASSEGEYSNQPQHF,TGTGCCAGCAGTGAGGGAGAGTATAGCAATCAGCCCCAGCATTTT
TRBV27,TRBJ2-1,TRBD2,CASSPLAGGSNNEQFF,TGTGCCAGCAGTCCACTAGCGGGGGGGAGCAACAATGAGCAGTTCTTC
TRBV5-1,TRBJ2-3,NA,CASQQGGVTDTQYF,TGCGCCAGCCAACAGGGTGGAGTCACAGATACGCAGTATTTT
TRBV28,TRBJ2-7,TRBD2,CASSLSLADYEQYF,TGTGCCAGCAGTTTGAGTCTAGCGGACTACGAGCAGTACTTC
TRBV5-1,TRBJ1-5,NA,CASSLDNPNQPQHF,TGCGCCAGCAGCTTGGACAATCCTAATCAGCCCCAGCATTTT
TRBV18,TRBJ1-3,TRBD1,CASQNRGSTGNTIYF,TGTGCCAGCCAAAACAGGGGATCTACTGGAAACACCATATATTTT
TRBV7-8,TRBJ2-1,TRBD2,CASSPAGGGAINEQFF,TGTGCCAGCAGCCCCGCTGGCGGGGGGGCCATCAATGAGCAGTTCTTC
TRBV19,TRBJ2-1,TRBD2,CASTQTSGSYNEQFF,TGTGCCAGTACCCAGACTAGCGGCTCCTACAATGAGCAGTTCTTC
TRBV28,TRBJ2-7,TRBD2,CASSFLAGGSYEQYF,TGTGCCAGCAGTTTCCTAGCGGGAGGGTCGTACGAGCAGTACTTC
TRBV12-5,TRBJ2-1,NA,CASGTGRDNEQFF,TGTGCTAGTGGTACAGGGCGGGACAATGAGCAGTTCTTC